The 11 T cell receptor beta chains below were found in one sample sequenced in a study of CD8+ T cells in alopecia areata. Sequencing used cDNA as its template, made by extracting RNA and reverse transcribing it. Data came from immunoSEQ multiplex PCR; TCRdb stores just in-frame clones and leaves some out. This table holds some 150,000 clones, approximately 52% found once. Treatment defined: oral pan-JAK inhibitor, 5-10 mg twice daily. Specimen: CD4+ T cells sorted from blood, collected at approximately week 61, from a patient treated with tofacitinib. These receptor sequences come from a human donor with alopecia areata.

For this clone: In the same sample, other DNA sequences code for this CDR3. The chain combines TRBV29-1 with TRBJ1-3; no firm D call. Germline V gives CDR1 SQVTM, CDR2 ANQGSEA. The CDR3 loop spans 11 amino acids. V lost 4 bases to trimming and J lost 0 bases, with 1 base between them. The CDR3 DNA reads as TGCAGCGTTGGCTCTGGAAACACCATATATTTT. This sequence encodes CSVGSGNTIYF.

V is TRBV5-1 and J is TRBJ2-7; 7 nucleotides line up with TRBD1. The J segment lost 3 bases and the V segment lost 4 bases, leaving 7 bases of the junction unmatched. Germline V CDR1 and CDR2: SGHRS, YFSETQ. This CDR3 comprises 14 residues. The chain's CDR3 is CASSRRTGDYEQYF. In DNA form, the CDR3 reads TGCGCCAGCAGCCGGCGGACAGGAGACTACGAGCAGTACTTC.

The CDR3 DNA sequence: TGTGCCAGCAGCGTAGTCGCCAGGCTGAACACTGAAGCTTTCTTT. Translating gives CASSVVARLNTEAFF. This sequence joins TRBV9 and TRBJ1-1; D remains unclear. The V end was cut by 0 bases, the J end by 0 bases, with 9 bases between. The CDR3 extends over 15 amino acids. The germline gives CDR1 SGDLS, CDR2 YYNGEE.

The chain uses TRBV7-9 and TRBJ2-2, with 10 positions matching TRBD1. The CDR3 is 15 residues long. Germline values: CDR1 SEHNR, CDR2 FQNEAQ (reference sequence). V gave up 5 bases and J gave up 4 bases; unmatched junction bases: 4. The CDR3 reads CASSLGTGVTGELFF. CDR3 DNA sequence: TGTGCCAGCAGCCTCGGGACAGGGGTCACCGGGGAGCTGTTTTTT.

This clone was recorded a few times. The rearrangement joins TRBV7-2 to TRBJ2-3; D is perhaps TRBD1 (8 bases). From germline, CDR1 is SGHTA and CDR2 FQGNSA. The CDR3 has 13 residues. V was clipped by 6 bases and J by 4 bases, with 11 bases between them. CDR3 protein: CASRQGGADTQYF. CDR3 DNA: TGTGCCAGCAGACAGGGGGGGGCAGATACGCAGTATTTT.

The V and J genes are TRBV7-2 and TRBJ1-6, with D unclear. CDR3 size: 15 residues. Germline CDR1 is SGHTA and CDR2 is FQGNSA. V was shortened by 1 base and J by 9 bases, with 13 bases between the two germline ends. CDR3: CASSLDGGRSSPLHF. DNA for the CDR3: TGTGCCAGCAGCTTAGATGGAGGGAGGAGTTCACCCCTCCACTTT.

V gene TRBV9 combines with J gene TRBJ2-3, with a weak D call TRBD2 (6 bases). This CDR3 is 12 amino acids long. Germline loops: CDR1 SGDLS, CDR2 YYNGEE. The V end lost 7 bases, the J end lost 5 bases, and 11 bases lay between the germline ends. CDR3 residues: CASGQGGDTQYF. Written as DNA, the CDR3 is TGTGCCAGCGGGCAGGGAGGAGATACGCAGTATTTT.

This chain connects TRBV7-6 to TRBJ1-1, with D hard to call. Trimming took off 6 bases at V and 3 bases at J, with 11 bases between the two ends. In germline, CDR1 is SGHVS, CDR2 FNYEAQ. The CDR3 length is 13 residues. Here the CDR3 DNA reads TGTGCCAGCAGACGGACGGCGGACACTGAAGCTTTCTTT. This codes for CASRRTADTEAFF.

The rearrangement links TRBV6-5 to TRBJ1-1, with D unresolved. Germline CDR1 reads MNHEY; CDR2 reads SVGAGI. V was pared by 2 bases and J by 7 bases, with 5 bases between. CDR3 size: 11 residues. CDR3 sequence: CASSYQYEAFF. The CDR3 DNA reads TGTGCCAGCAGTTACCAATATGAAGCTTTCTTT.

DNA for the CDR3: TGTGCCAGCATTCGGACCCGGGGGGGCAATGAGCAGTTCTTC. Its protein is CASIRTRGGNEQFF. The rearrangement joins TRBV6-1 to TRBJ2-1; TRBD2 aligns across 8 bases. Germline values: CDR1 MNHNS, CDR2 SASEGT. The V gene end was trimmed by 7 bases and the J gene end by 6 bases; junction bases not matched to a gene: 8. This CDR3 contains 14 residues.

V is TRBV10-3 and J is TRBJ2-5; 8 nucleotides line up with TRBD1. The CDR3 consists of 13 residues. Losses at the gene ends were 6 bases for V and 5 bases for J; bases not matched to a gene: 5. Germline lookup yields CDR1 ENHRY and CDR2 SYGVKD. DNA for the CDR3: TGTGCCATCAGGGTGGACAGGGAGGAGACCCAGTACTTC. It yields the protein CAIRVDREETQYF.